This record looks at one TCR beta chain sequence and its context. Only in-frame clones appear in the TCRdb table, and some are missing; sequencing was by immunoSEQ multiplex PCR. The data show 150,000 to 200,000 clones, approximately 92% seen once. The data derive from a study of control samples from healthy donors and cancer patients. This CDR3 contains 17 residues. The V and J ends lost 1 base and 5 bases, in that order; junction bases with no gene match: 7. The germline CDR1 and CDR2 sequences are SGHAT and FQNNGV. The V call is TRBV11-2, the J call TRBJ2-2; 10 bases match TRBD1. This TCR was recovered from a man aged 25-45 years in good health. Sequencing used blood. The CDR3 bases are TGTGCCAGCAGCTTAGCGCCCGGGACAGGGGTTACCGGGGAGCTGTTTTTT. Its translation is CASSLAPGTGVTGELFF.